This is a list of T cell receptor beta chains from one sample in a study of blood T cell repertoires in COVID-19. Assay used: immunoSEQ multiplex PCR; TCRdb lists only in-frame clones, some missing. The table has about 220,000 clones, 86% seen once; the top ten hold about 3%. The sample was peripheral blood. All receptors come from a woman in her twenties or thirties who had recovered from COVID-19. Both conserved end residues are part of each CDR3. Each record gives: D gene, V gene, J gene, clone size, CDR3 DNA, CDR3 protein. The D gene is left open where the match is weak. Size tells how often a clone was seen (once, few, many) or the class of an expanded clone, and some rows leave it out.

d_gene: NA; v_gene: TRBV6-5; j_gene: TRBJ1-1; abundance: NA; CDR3nt: TGTGCCAGCAGTTACTCTGATATGGGGGCCACTGAAGCTTTCTTT; CDR3aa: CASSYSDMGATEAFF
d_gene: NA; v_gene: TRBV27; j_gene: TRBJ1-5; abundance: NA; CDR3nt: TGTGCCAGCAGATCCGAACAGGGATCACAGCCCCAGCATTTT; CDR3aa: CASRSEQGSQPQHF
d_gene: TRBD1; v_gene: TRBV6-5; j_gene: TRBJ1-2; abundance: NA; CDR3nt: TGTGCCAGCAGAAGGGACAGGGAGTATGGCTACACCTTC; CDR3aa: CASRRDREYGYTF
d_gene: NA; v_gene: TRBV3-1/TRBV3-2; j_gene: TRBJ1-2; abundance: NA; CDR3nt: TGTGCCAGCAGCCGTACACAGGGAAACTATGGCTACACCTTC; CDR3aa: CASSRTQGNYGYTF
d_gene: TRBD1; v_gene: TRBV12-5; j_gene: TRBJ2-1; abundance: NA; CDR3nt: TGTGCTAGTGGTGTCGGGACAGGGGGCTGGAATGAGCAGTTCTTC; CDR3aa: CASGVGTGGWNEQFF
d_gene: NA; v_gene: TRBV5-1; j_gene: TRBJ2-2; abundance: NA; CDR3nt: TGCGCCAGCAGCTTTACAGGGACGAACACCGGGGAGCTGTTTTTT; CDR3aa: CASSFTGTNTGELFF
d_gene: NA; v_gene: TRBV7-9; j_gene: TRBJ1-6; abundance: NA; CDR3nt: TGTGCCAGCAGCTTGGTTCGCGCCAATTCACCCCTCCACTTT; CDR3aa: CASSLVRANSPLHF
d_gene: TRBD1; v_gene: TRBV19; j_gene: TRBJ1-1; abundance: NA; CDR3nt: TGTGCCAGTAGAACGACAGGGGGGAGCACTGAAGCTTTCTTT; CDR3aa: CASRTTGGSTEAFF
d_gene: NA; v_gene: TRBV30; j_gene: TRBJ1-1; abundance: once; CDR3nt: TGTGCCTGGAGTCCCCCCAGGACTGAAGCTTTCTTT; CDR3aa: CAWSPPRTEAFF
d_gene: TRBD1; v_gene: TRBV15; j_gene: TRBJ1-2; abundance: NA; CDR3nt: TGTGCCACCAGCACGACGACAGGGAACGGCTACACCTTC; CDR3aa: CATSTTTGNGYTF
d_gene: NA; v_gene: TRBV15; j_gene: TRBJ1-4; abundance: NA; CDR3nt: TGTGCCACCAGCAGGGGGGGGGCCTCGGGTGAAAAACTGTTTTTT; CDR3aa: CATSRGGASGEKLFF
d_gene: NA; v_gene: TRBV6-1; j_gene: TRBJ2-3; abundance: NA; CDR3nt: TGTGCCAGCAGTGAAGCGAAGGGGTCCCTAGATACGCAGTATTTT; CDR3aa: CASSEAKGSLDTQYF